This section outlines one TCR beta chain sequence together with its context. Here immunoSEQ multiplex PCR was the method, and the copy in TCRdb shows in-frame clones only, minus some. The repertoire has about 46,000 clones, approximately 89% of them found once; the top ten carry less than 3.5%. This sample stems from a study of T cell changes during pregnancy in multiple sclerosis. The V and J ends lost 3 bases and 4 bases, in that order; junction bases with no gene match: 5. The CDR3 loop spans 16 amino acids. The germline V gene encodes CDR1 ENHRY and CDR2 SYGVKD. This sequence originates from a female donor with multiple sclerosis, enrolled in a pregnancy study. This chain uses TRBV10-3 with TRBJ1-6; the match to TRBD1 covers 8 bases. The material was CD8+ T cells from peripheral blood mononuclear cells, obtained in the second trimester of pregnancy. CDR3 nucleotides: TGTGCCATCAGTGAACAGGGGGTTATTTATAATTCACCCCTCCACTTT. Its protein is CAISEQGVIYNSPLHF.